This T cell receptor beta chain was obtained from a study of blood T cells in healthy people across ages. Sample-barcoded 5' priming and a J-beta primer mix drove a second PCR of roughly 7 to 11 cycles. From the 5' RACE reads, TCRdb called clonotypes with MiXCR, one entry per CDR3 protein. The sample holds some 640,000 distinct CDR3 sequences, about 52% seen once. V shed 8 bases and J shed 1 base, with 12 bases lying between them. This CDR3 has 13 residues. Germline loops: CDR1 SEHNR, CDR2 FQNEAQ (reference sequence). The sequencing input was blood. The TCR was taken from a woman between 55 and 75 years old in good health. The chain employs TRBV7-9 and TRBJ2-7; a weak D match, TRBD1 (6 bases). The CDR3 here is CASGSQGSYEQYF. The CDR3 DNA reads TGTGCCAGCGGCTCCCAGGGGTCCTACGAGCAGTACTTC.